This T cell receptor (beta chain) was documented in a study of blood T cell repertoires in COVID-19. Overall study context: COVID-19 samples from acute and convalescent phases originated in the United States, Italy and Spain.

Measured with immunoSEQ multiplex PCR; TCRdb has only the in-frame clones, and not every one. Of a few hundred thousand clones listed, 70% to 90% are singletons. This receptor was identified in a woman aged 25-40 years who had recovered from COVID-19. Sequencing was carried out using peripheral blood.

The CDR3 is CASSFIPGVTEAFF. In DNA, the CDR3 is TGTGCCAGCAGCTTCATCCCCGGGGTGACTGAAGCTTTCTTT. The rearrangement links TRBV7-9 to TRBJ1-1; D unclear. V shed 3 bases and J shed 5 bases, with 13 bases lying between them. There are 14 residues in the CDR3. Per germline, CDR1 SEHNR and CDR2 FQNEAQ (reference sequence).